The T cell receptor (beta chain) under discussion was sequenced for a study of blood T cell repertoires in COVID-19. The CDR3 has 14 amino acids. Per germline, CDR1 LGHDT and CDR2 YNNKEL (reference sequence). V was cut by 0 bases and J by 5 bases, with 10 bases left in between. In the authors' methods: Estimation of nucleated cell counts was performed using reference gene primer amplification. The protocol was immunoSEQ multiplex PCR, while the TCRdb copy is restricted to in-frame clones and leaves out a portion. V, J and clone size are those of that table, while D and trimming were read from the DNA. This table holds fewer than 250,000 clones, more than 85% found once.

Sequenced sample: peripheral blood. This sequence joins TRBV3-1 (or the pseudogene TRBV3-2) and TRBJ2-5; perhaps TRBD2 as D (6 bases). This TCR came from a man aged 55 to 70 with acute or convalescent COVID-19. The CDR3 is CASSQEGLAETQYF. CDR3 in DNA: TGTGCCAGCAGCCAAGAGGGGCTAGCGGAGACCCAGTACTTC.